This T cell receptor beta chain derives from a study of shared clonotypes between healthy human individuals. Method: immunoSEQ multiplex PCR; TCRdb's copy keeps in-frame clones and lacks some. The top ten clones hold around 1.8% of a sample with about 2.1 million clones, approximately 92% of them seen once. Terminally differentiated effector memory CD45RA+ cells were left out of the naive CD8 fraction, which was CD45RO-negative and positively selected for CCR7. This clonotype was obtained from a man younger than 30 in good health. Some clones in this sample may be carry-over from other donors' samples. The material sequenced was naive CD8+ T cells from PBMCs.

The CDR3 loop is CASSPGPRGPSTDTQYF. CDR3 in DNA: TGTGCCAGCAGCCCAGGGCCCCGGGGCCCTAGCACAGATACGCAGTATTTT. The chain combines TRBV9 with TRBJ2-3, with D perhaps matching TRBD1 or TRBD2 (5 bases each). The V end was cut by 4 bases, the J end by 0 bases, with 18 bases between. This CDR3 spans 17 amino acids. From germline, CDR1 is SGDLS and CDR2 YYNGEE.